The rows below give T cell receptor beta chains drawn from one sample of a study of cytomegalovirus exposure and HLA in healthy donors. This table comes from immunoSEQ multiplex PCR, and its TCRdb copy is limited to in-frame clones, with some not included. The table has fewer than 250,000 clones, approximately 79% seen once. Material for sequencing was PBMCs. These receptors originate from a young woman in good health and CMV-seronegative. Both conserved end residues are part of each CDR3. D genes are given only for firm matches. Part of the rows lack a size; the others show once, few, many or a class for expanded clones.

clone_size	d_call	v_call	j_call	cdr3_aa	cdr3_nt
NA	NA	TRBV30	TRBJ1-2	CAWSTGQTGYTF	TGTGCCTGGTCCACAGGGCAAACTGGCTACACCTTC
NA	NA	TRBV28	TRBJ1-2	CASSPPGARKAYGYTF	TGTGCCAGCAGTCCCCCAGGGGCCCGGAAGGCCTATGGCTACACCTTC
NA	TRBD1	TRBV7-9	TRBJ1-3	CASSSRDRGNTIYF	TGTGCCAGCAGCTCCCGGGACAGGGGAAACACCATATATTTT
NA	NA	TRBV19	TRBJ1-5	CASSITRGRQPQHF	TGTGCCAGTAGTATTACCAGGGGCAGACAGCCCCAGCATTTT
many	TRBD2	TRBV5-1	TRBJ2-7	CASSLTSGPISYEQYF	TGCGCCAGCAGCTTGACTAGCGGTCCGATCTCCTACGAGCAGTACTTC
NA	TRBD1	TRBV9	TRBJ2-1	CASSVVTGDGYNEQFF	TGTGCCAGCAGCGTAGTAACAGGGGATGGCTACAATGAGCAGTTCTTC
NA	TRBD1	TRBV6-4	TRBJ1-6	CASSNHGTDGYNSPLHF	TGTGCCAGCAGTAACCACGGGACAGACGGATATAATTCACCCCTCCACTTT
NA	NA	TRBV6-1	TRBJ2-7	CASCGGGAGDEQYF	TGTGCCAGCTGCGGTGGGGGGGCGGGGGACGAGCAGTACTTC
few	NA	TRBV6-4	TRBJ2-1	CASSESPGSGNEQFF	TGTGCCAGCAGTGAATCCCCAGGGTCCGGGAATGAGCAGTTCTTC
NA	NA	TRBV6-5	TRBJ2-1	CASSLQGREQFF	TGTGCCAGCAGCCTACAGGGTCGGGAGCAGTTCTTC
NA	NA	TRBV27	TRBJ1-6	CASSFGREGLGSPLHF	TGTGCCAGCAGTTTCGGCAGGGAGGGGCTGGGTTCACCCCTCCACTTT
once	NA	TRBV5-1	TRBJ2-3	CASSLEGTDTQYF	TGCGCCAGCAGCTTGGAGGGGACAGATACGCAGTATTTT
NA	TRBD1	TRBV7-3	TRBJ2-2	CASSTGTGFGELFF	TGTGCCAGCAGCACCGGGACAGGGTTCGGGGAGCTGTTTTTT
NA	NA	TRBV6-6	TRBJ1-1	CASSFLRNTEAFF	TGTGCCAGCAGTTTCTTGAGGAACACTGAAGCTTTCTTT
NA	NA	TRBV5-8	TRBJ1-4	CASSLSATNEKLFF	TGTGCCAGCAGCTTGAGCGCAACTAATGAAAAACTGTTTTTT
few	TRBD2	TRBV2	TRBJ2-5	CASSRTSGRGETQYF	TGTGCCAGCAGTCGGACTAGCGGGAGGGGGGAGACCCAGTACTTC
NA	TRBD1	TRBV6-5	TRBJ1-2	CASSYGGQGGRYGYTF	TGTGCCAGCAGTTACGGGGGACAGGGAGGGAGGTATGGCTACACCTTC
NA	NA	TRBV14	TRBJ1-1	CASGYRNTEAFF	TGTGCCAGCGGATACAGAAACACTGAAGCTTTCTTT
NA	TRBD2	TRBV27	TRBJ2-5	CASSPGTRRETQYF	TGTGCCAGCAGTCCCGGGACTAGGAGGGAGACCCAGTACTTC
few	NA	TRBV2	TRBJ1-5	CASNRWSNQPQHF	TGTGCCAGCAACAGATGGAGCAATCAGCCCCAGCATTTT
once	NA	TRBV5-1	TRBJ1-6	CASSPQLNSPLHF	TGCGCCAGCAGCCCACAGCTCAATTCACCCCTCCACTTT
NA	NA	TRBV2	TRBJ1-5	CASSDERNQPQHF	TGTGCCAGCAGTGACGAGAGGAATCAGCCCCAGCATTTT
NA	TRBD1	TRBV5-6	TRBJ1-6	CASSVGQGGSPLHF	TGTGCCAGCAGCGTGGGACAGGGCGGTTCACCCCTCCACTTT
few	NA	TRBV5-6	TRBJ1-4	CASSLVVPGVEKLFF	TGTGCCAGCAGCTTGGTGGTCCCAGGGGTTGAAAAACTGTTTTTT
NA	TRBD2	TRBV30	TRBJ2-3	CAWSRGGAGTDTQYF	TGTGCCTGGAGTCGGGGGGGGGCTGGCACAGATACGCAGTATTTT
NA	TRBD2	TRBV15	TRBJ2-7	CATDPGLVYGEQYF	TGTGCCACGGACCCGGGACTAGTTTACGGCGAGCAGTACTTC
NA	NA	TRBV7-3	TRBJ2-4	CASSPAPGIAKNIQYF	TGTGCCAGCAGCCCCGCCCCGGGTATAGCCAAAAACATTCAGTACTTC
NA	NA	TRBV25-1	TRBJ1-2	CASSGAGSYGYTF	TGTGCCAGCAGTGGGGCAGGCAGCTATGGCTACACCTTC
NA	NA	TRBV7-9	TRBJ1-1	CSSSPRETEAFF	TGTTCCAGCAGCCCTAGGGAGACTGAAGCTTTCTTT
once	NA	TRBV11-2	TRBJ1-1	CASSFSGPMNTEAFF	TGTGCCAGCAGCTTCAGTGGTCCGATGAACACTGAAGCTTTCTTT
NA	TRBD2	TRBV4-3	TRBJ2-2	CASSQLGLAPTGELFF	TGCGCCAGCAGCCAATTGGGACTAGCGCCCACCGGGGAGCTGTTTTTT
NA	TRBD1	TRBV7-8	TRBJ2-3	CASSHLGVHRDRGTDTQYF	TGTGCCAGCAGCCACTTGGGGGTCCACCGGGACAGGGGAACAGATACGCAGTATTTT
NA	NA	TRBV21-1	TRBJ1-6	CASNRDRANSPLHF	TGTGCCAGCAATCGAGACAGGGCTAATTCACCCCTCCACTTT
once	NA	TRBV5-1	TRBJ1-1	CASSSGSGFSHTEAFF	TGCGCCAGCAGCTCCGGCTCAGGGTTCAGCCACACTGAAGCTTTCTTT
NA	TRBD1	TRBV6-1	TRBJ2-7	CASEEGTGDAYEQYF	TGTGCCAGCGAGGAGGGGACAGGGGATGCCTACGAGCAGTACTTC
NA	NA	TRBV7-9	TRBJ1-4	CASSLRGGASKTNEKLFF	TGTGCCAGCAGCTTAAGGGGGGGCGCGAGTAAAACTAATGAAAAACTGTTTTTT
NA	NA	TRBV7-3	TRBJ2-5	CASSRWRGETQYF	TGTGCCAGCAGCCGATGGAGGGGAGAGACCCAGTACTTC
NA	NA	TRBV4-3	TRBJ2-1	CASSQVTWEGGYNEQFF	TGCGCCAGCAGCCAAGTAACGTGGGAGGGGGGTTACAATGAGCAGTTCTTC
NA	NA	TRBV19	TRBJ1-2	CASSRDSIYGYTF	TGTGCCAGTAGCAGAGACAGTATCTATGGCTACACCTTC
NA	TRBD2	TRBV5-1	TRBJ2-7	CASSPGTSGIVYEQYF	TGCGCCAGCAGCCCAGGGACTAGCGGGATTGTTTACGAGCAGTACTTC